This T cell receptor (beta chain) comes out of a study of PD-L1 blockade in urothelial cancer. Documented time point: peripheral blood 6 weeks after treatment start. This clone counts as medium-sized. Measured with immunoSEQ multiplex PCR; TCRdb has only the in-frame clones, and not every one. The profile shows about 30,000 clones, about 79% of them singletons. The CDR3 spans 14 residues. Germline V gene lookup returns CDR1 LNHDA and CDR2 SQIVND (reference sequence). The V gene end was trimmed by 5 bases and the J gene end by 8 bases; junction bases not matched to a gene: 9. The sample here was PBMCs, taken around atezolizumab (anti-PD-L1) treatment. The chain is built from TRBV19 and TRBJ2-1, with 7 nucleotides matching TRBD2. This sequence was found in a man aged 70-80 years with urothelial cancer. The CDR3 sequence: CASSRTSSRDEQFF. CDR3 coding DNA: TGTGCCAGTAGTCGGACTAGTTCCCGGGATGAGCAGTTCTTC.